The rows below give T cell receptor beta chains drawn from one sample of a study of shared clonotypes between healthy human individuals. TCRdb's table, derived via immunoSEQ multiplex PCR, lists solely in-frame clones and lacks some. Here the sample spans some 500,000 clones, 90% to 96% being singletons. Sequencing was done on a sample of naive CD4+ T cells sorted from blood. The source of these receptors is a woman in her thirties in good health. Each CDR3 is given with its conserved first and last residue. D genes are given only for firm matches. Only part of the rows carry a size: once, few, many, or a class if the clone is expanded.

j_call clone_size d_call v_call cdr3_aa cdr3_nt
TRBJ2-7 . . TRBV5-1 CASSATGSASYEQYF TGCGCCAGCAGCGCCACAGGATCCGCCTCCTACGAGCAGTACTTC
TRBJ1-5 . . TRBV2 CASSPIYSNQPQHF TGTGCCAGCAGCCCGATTTATAGCAATCAGCCCCAGCATTTT
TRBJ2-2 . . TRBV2 CASSLTRNTGELFF TGTGCCAGCAGCCTCACAAGGAACACCGGGGAGCTGTTTTTT
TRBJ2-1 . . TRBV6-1 CASSEDRGAAYNEQFF TGTGCCAGCAGTGAGGATCGGGGCGCGGCCTACAATGAGCAGTTCTTC
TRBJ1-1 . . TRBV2 CASSEGWETMNTEAFF TGTGCCAGCAGTGAAGGCTGGGAGACGATGAACACTGAAGCTTTCTTT
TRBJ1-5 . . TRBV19 CASSIHPNQPQHF TGTGCCAGTAGTATCCATCCCAATCAGCCCCAGCATTTT
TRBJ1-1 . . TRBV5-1 CASSLATGRTNTEAFF TGCGCCAGCAGCTTGGCTACGGGACGGACGAACACTGAAGCTTTCTTT
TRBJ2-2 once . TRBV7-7 CASSLDIPNTGELFF TGTGCCAGCAGCTTGGACATTCCAAACACCGGGGAGCTGTTTTTT
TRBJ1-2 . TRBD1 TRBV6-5 CASRPGQTNYGYTF TGTGCCAGCAGACCGGGACAGACTAACTATGGCTACACCTTC
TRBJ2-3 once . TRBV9 CASSVRGWAGAGTDTQYF TGTGCCAGCAGCGTCCGAGGTTGGGCCGGGGCTGGCACAGATACGCAGTATTTT
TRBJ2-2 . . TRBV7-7 CASSSLRSGSNTGELFF TGTGCCAGCAGCTCCCTCAGGAGCGGGTCGAACACCGGGGAGCTGTTTTTT
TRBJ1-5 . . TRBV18 CASSPSGQINQPQHF TGTGCCAGCTCGCCATCCGGACAGATTAATCAGCCCCAGCATTTT
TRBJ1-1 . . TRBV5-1 CASSLDRENTEAFF TGCGCCAGCAGCTTGGACAGGGAGAACACTGAAGCTTTCTTT
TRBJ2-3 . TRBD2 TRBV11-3 CASSTGTSGFTDTQYF TGTGCCAGCAGCACCGGGACTAGCGGATTCACAGATACGCAGTATTTT
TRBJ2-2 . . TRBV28 CASSPRGSGELFF TGTGCCAGCAGTCCGAGGGGTTCCGGGGAGCTGTTTTTT
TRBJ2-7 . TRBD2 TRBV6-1 CASSERAGGPNEQYF TGTGCCAGCAGTGAAAGAGCGGGAGGGCCGAACGAGCAGTACTTC
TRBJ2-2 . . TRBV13 CASSLLGLGTGELFF TGTGCCAGCAGCTTACTAGGGTTGGGGACCGGGGAGCTGTTTTTT
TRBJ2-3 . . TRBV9 CASSATSSTDTQYF TGTGCCAGCAGTGCAACTAGTAGCACAGATACGCAGTATTTT
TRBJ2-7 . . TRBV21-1 CASISIEGFSGQYF TGTGCCAGCATATCCATAGAGGGTTTTAGTGGGCAGTACTTC
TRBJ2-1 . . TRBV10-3 CAIMWDPSLGEQFF TGTGCCATCATGTGGGACCCGAGCCTAGGTGAGCAGTTCTTC
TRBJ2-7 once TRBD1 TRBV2 CASRGQIYEQYF TGTGCCAGCAGGGGACAGATATACGAGCAGTACTTC
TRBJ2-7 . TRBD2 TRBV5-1 CASSLTSGYEQYF TGCGCCAGCAGCTTGACTAGCGGTTACGAGCAGTACTTC
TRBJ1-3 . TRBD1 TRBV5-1 CASSQDRDGNTIYF TGCGCCAGCAGCCAGGACAGGGATGGAAACACCATATATTTT
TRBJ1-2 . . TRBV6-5 CASSYSTEGYTF TGTGCCAGCAGTTACTCCACCGAGGGCTACACCTTC
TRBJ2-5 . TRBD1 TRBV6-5 CASCPRGFQETQYF TGTGCCAGCTGCCCCAGGGGGTTTCAAGAGACCCAGTACTTC
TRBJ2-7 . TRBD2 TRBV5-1 CASSLVTSGAAEQYF TGCGCCAGCAGCTTGGTAACTAGCGGAGCGGCCGAGCAGTACTTC
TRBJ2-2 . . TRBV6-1 CASSEKLRDTGELFF TGTGCCAGCAGTGAAAAGCTTAGGGACACCGGGGAGCTGTTTTTT
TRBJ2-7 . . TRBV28 CASSGAWYSYEQYF TGTGCCAGCAGCGGGGCCTGGTACTCCTACGAGCAGTACTTC
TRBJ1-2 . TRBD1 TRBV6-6 CASSGTDTNYGYTF TGTGCCAGCAGTGGGACAGACACTAACTATGGCTACACCTTC
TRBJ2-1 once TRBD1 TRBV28 CASSLAGTGNNEQFF TGTGCCAGCAGTTTAGCCGGGACAGGCAACAATGAGCAGTTCTTC
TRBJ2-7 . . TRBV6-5 CATSPRQLAYEQYF TGTGCCACCAGCCCCCGGCAGCTCGCCTACGAGCAGTACTTC
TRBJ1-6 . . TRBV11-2 CASSYGDNSPLHF TGTGCCAGCAGCTACGGGGATAATTCACCCCTCCACTTT
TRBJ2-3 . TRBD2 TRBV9 CASSVGFLAASSTDTQYF TGTGCCAGCAGCGTAGGGTTTCTAGCGGCATCTAGCACAGATACGCAGTATTTT
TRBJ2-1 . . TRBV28 CASREATGWGNEQFF TGTGCCAGCAGGGAGGCGACAGGCTGGGGCAATGAGCAGTTCTTC
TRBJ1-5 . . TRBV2 CASRYGNNQPQHF TGTGCCAGCAGGTACGGGAACAATCAGCCCCAGCATTTT
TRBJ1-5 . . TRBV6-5 CASSYSLGNQPQHF TGTGCCAGCAGTTACTCCCTAGGGAATCAGCCCCAGCATTTT
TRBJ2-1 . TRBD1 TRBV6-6 CASRTHRGVNEQFF TGTGCCAGCAGAACCCACAGGGGGGTCAATGAGCAGTTCTTC
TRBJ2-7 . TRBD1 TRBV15 CATSLVRTGVYEQYF TGTGCCACCAGCCTCGTCCGGACAGGGGTCTACGAGCAGTACTTC
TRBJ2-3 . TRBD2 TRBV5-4 CASSLVLAGTDTQYF TGTGCCAGCAGCTTGGTGCTAGCGGGAACAGATACGCAGTATTTT
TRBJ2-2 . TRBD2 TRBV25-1 CASSDRGHSGANTGELFF TGTGCCAGCAGTGATCGGGGGCATAGCGGGGCGAACACCGGGGAGCTGTTTTTT
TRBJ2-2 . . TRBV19 CASNPDTSFLKAGELFF TGTGCCAGTAACCCGGACACATCCTTTCTCAAGGCCGGGGAGCTGTTTTTT
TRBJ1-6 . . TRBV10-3 CAISVRSSYNSPLHF TGTGCCATCAGCGTCCGGAGCTCCTATAATTCACCCCTCCACTTT
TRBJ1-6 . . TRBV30 CAWSPGPQPDSPLHF TGTGCCTGGTCGCCGGGACCGCAGCCTGATTCACCCCTCCACTTT
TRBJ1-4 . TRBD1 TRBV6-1 CASRTGQVGEKLFF TGTGCCAGCAGAACGGGACAGGTTGGTGAAAAACTGTTTTTT
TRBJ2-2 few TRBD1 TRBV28 CASSSGQITGELFF TGTGCCAGCAGTTCGGGACAGATCACCGGGGAGCTGTTTTTT
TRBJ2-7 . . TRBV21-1 CASSKGRQSYEQYF TGTGCCAGCAGCAAAGGGAGACAGTCCTACGAGCAGTACTTC